The clone carrying this T cell receptor beta chain was found once. Its antigen is as yet unknown. The sample originates from a study of cytotoxic CD8 clonotypes in ibrutinib-treated CLL. Assay used: immunoSEQ multiplex PCR; TCRdb lists only in-frame clones, some missing. Counted here are approximately 32,000 clones, 49% occurring once; the ten biggest clones make up over 15%. Findings of the study overall: Public clonotypes were rare and shrank or held steady on treatment.

With V trimmed by 4 bases and J by 2 bases, 4 bases remained unmatched. Germline CDR1 SGHRS, CDR2 YFSETQ. The CDR3 extends over 16 amino acids. This TCR was sampled from a human donor with chronic lymphocytic leukemia. Sample: PBMCs, taken before ibrutinib treatment. The gene calls are TRBV5-1 and TRBJ2-3, with 13 bases that match TRBD2. CDR3 sequence (DNA): TGCGCCAGCAGCCTGACTAGCGGGGGGAACACAGATACGCAGTATTTT. Translated: CASSLTSGGNTDTQYF.